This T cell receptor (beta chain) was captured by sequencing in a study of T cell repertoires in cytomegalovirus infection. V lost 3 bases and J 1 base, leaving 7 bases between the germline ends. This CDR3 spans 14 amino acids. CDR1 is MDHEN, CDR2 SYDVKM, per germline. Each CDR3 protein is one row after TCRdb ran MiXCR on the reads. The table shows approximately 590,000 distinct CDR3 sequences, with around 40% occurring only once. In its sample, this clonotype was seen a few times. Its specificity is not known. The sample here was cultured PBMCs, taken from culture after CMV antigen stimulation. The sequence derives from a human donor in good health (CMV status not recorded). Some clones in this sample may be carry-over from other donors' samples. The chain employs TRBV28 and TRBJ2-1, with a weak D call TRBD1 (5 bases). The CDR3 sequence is CASSLTESYNEQFF. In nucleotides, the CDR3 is TGTGCCAGCAGTTTGACAGAGTCCTACAATGAGCAGTTCTTC.